These 23 T cell receptor beta chains came from one sample sequenced in a study of blood T cell repertoires in COVID-19. Clones were read by immunoSEQ multiplex PCR, and TCRdb kept only the in-frame ones, dropping some. Of over 100,000 clones listed, about nine tenths are singletons. Sequenced sample: peripheral blood. These receptors came from a middle-aged man with acute or convalescent COVID-19.

The chain couples TRBV12-5 to TRBJ1-1; a weak D match, TRBD1 (6 bases). Trimming cost V 2 bases and J 7 bases, with 14 bases left between them. Germline values: CDR1 LGHNT, CDR2 FRNRAP. The CDR3 spans 14 residues. CDR3 region: CASGLFNRAIEAFF. The CDR3 nucleotides are TGTGCTAGTGGTTTGTTCAACAGGGCTATTGAAGCTTTCTTT.

The gene calls are TRBV18 and TRBJ2-3, with 11 bases identical to TRBD1. V shed 8 bases and J 4 bases; nucleotides not matched to a gene: 5. The germline V gene has CDR1 KGHSH and CDR2 LQKENI. This CDR3 has 14 amino acids. As DNA, the CDR3 is TGTGCCAGCACCGGGACAGGGGGATCAGATACGCAGTATTTT. Its protein product is CASTGTGGSDTQYF.

A few counts support this clone. This chain connects TRBV7-9 to TRBJ1-2; no definite D call. Trimming pared 1 base from V and 2 bases from J, leaving 11 bases between. The CDR3 contains 15 residues. Germline CDR1 SEHNR, CDR2 FQNEAQ (reference sequence). The CDR3 nucleotides read TGTGCCAGCAGCTTAGGATGGGCAGCAAACTATGGCTACACCTTC. This codes for CASSLGWAANYGYTF.

This chain uses TRBV12-2 with TRBJ1-1; TRBD1, the table's D call, was not compared with the DNA. TRBV12-2 corresponds to a pseudogene. The CDR3 runs to 13 residues. The CDR3 is CARLGTRNTEAFF. The CDR3 DNA sequence: TGTGCAAGATTGGGCACCCGAAACACTGAAGCTTTCTTT.

This sequence joins TRBV7-9 and TRBJ1-2; 7 positions match TRBD1. CDR1 and CDR2 (germline): SEHNR, FQNEAQ (reference sequence). V shed 4 bases, J shed 6 bases, and the junction held 17 bases outside the gene matches. This CDR3 spans 17 amino acids. The CDR3 sequence is CASSSIGQVKEGDGYTF. CDR3 DNA: TGTGCCAGCAGCTCTATCGGACAGGTCAAAGAGGGGGATGGCTACACCTTC. The full variable domain, its missing parts supplied by reference TRBV7-9 and TRBJ1-2, is DTGVSQNPRHKITKRGQNVTFRCDPISEHNRLYWYRQTLGQGPEFLTYFQNEAQLEKSRLLSDRFSAERPKGSFSTLEIQRTEQGDSAMYLCASSSIGQVKEGDGYTFGSGTRLTVV.

J is TRBJ1-2 and V is TRBV7-2; D remains ambiguous. Trimming removed 5 bases at V and 3 bases at J, with 22 bases between. The germline V gene has CDR1 SGHTA and CDR2 FQGNSA. CDR3 size: 17 residues. CDR3 bases: TGTGCCAGCAGCCTCACAGCAGAGGGCCCACTTGACTATGGCTACACCTTC. This translates into CASSLTAEGPLDYGYTF.

V gene TRBV30 combines with J gene TRBJ1-3, with D possibly TRBD1 on 5 matching bases. CDR1 GTSNPN and CDR2 SVGIG come from the germline V gene (reference sequence). V lost 2 bases and J lost 2, with 13 bases in between. The CDR3 is 15 residues long. CDR3 region: CAWSPTPGAGNTIYF. The DNA for the CDR3 is TGTGCCTGGAGTCCTACGCCGGGGGCTGGAAACACCATATATTTT.

This clone has a single count. The chain carries TRBV9 and TRBJ1-3; D may be TRBD1 (6 bases). Looked up from germline, CDR1 is SGDLS and CDR2 is YYNGEE. This CDR3 is built from 17 residues. V lost 4 bases and J lost 0, with 17 bases in between. The CDR3 nucleotides are TGTGCCAGCAGCAACGACAGGCTGGGCGTCTCTGGAAACACCATATATTTT. Translating gives CASSNDRLGVSGNTIYF.

The chain employs TRBV6-5 and TRBJ2-2, with D possibly being TRBD1 (6 bases). The CDR3 spans 13 residues. Germline V CDR1 and CDR2: MNHEY, SVGAGI. V was trimmed by 6 bases and J by 6 bases, leaving 11 bases between them. Here the CDR3 reads CASRTKGAGELFF. CDR3 coding DNA: TGTGCCAGCAGGACCAAGGGGGCCGGGGAGCTGTTTTTT.

This chain uses TRBV27 with TRBJ1-1, with 7 bases fitting TRBD1. This CDR3 region has 15 residues. The J segment lost 3 bases and the V segment lost 5 bases, leaving 9 bases of the junction unmatched. CDR1 is MNHEY and CDR2 is SMNVEV in the germline V gene (reference sequence). The CDR3 sequence is CASSPNRGWDTEAFF. The CDR3 bases are TGTGCCAGCAGTCCCAACAGGGGCTGGGACACTGAAGCTTTCTTT.

This rearrangement joins TRBV27 to TRBJ2-3; 12 bases line up with TRBD2. The CDR3 is 21 amino acids. Germline CDR1 is MNHEY and CDR2 is SMNVEV (reference sequence). Trimming took 0 bases from V and 1 from J; bases not matched to a gene: 14. For the CDR3, the DNA is TGTGCCAGCAGTTTATCCTTGCTTTACCGGACTAGCGGGACCCGCACAGATACGCAGTATTTT. The encoded protein is CASSLSLLYRTSGTRTDTQYF.

Here the CDR3 reads CASRLQGAEEQYF. The CDR3 bases are TGTGCCAGCAGATTACAGGGGGCGGAGGAGCAGTACTTC. The chain combines TRBV7-9 with TRBJ2-7, with TRBD1 identical over 9 bases. The CDR3 is made up of 13 amino acids. J gave up 7 bases and V 6 bases, and 7 bases lay outside the gene matches. Germline V gene lookup returns CDR1 SEHNR and CDR2 FQNEAQ (reference sequence).

This clone has just one count. V and J are TRBV7-9 and TRBJ2-3; maybe TRBD2 (7 bases). The V and J ends lost 5 bases and 0 bases respectively, with 12 bases between them. This CDR3 comprises 15 residues. Germline CDR1 and CDR2: SEHNR and FQNEAQ (reference sequence). CDR3 region: CASSLGGLSTDTQYF. The CDR3 nucleotides read TGTGCCAGCAGCCTCGGGGGGCTTAGCACAGATACGCAGTATTTT.

The CDR3 sequence is CASSLGTGETQYF. CDR3 coding DNA: TGCGCCAGCAGCCTCGGGACTGGTGAGACCCAGTACTTC. The J gene is TRBJ2-5, the V gene TRBV5-1; a possible D gene is TRBD2 (6 bases). Germline CDR1 and CDR2: SGHRS and YFSETQ. The CDR3 loop spans 13 amino acids. Trimming removed 4 bases from V and 5 bases from J, with 12 bases in between.

The chain employs TRBV2 and TRBJ2-7; TRBD1 aligns across 7 bases. CDR3 length: 19 amino acids. V shed 6 bases, J shed 0 bases, and the junction held 20 bases outside the gene matches. Looked up from germline, CDR1 is SNHLY and CDR2 is FYNNEI. CDR3 sequence (DNA): TGTGCCAGCAGAGAACAGGGGCCGTGGGGAGCTACGAGCTCCTACGAGCAGTACTTC. Its protein is CASREQGPWGATSSYEQYF.

This sequence joins TRBV21-1 and TRBJ2-2; the table's D call, TRBD2, has no DNA check behind it. TRBV21-1 is labeled a pseudogene. CDR3 size: 16 residues. CDR3 amino acids: CASSKVYGGVTGELFF. CDR3 DNA: TGTGCCAGCAGCAAAGTCTACGGGGGGGTCACCGGGGAGCTGTTTTTT.

V is TRBV6-1 and J is TRBJ1-2; the match to TRBD1 covers 7 bases. The CDR3 is 14 residues long. Germline-derived CDR1 and CDR2 are MNHNS and SASEGT. J lost 1 base, V lost 6 bases, and 5 bases had no gene match. In DNA, the CDR3 is TGTGCCAGCAGCAGGGACAGACTTAACTATGGCTACACCTTC. This sequence encodes CASSRDRLNYGYTF.

The chain recombines TRBV6-1 with TRBJ1-2, with D possibly matching TRBD1 (5 bases). This CDR3 comprises 13 residues. From germline, CDR1 is MNHNS and CDR2 SASEGT. V was cut by 3 bases and J by 9 bases, with 14 bases left in between. In nucleotides, the CDR3 is TGTGCCAGCAGTGAGGGGGGAGGACTGAGCTACACCTTC. This gives the protein CASSEGGGLSYTF.

This clone was picked up one time. The chain uses TRBV5-6 and TRBJ1-6, with D possibly TRBD1 on 5 matching bases. The CDR3 is 16 amino acids. Per the germline V gene, CDR1 is SGHDT and CDR2 is YYEEEE. The V gene lost 2 bases and the J gene lost 7 bases, with 16 bases spanning the gap. The CDR3 here is CASSFRNLGGNSPLHF. The CDR3 region has the DNA TGTGCCAGCAGCTTCAGGAATTTGGGGGGAAATTCACCCCTCCACTTT.

The chain employs TRBV5-1 and TRBJ2-3, with TRBD2 matching over 8 bases. The length of the CDR3 is 17 residues. The germline gives CDR1 SGHRS, CDR2 YFSETQ. V gave up 0 bases and J gave up 4 bases; unmatched junction bases: 10. The CDR3 spells CASSLGSRGGHADTQYF. CDR3 nucleotide sequence: TGCGCCAGCAGCTTGGGTTCACGCGGGGGGCACGCAGATACGCAGTATTTT.

This chain links TRBV7-8 with TRBJ1-6; no clear D. CDR3 length equals 16 residues. Germline V lookup: CDR1 SGHVS, CDR2 FQNEAQ. Trimming took 5 bases from V and 5 from J, leaving 16 bases between them. CDR3 sequence: CASSGTVGGNNSPLHF. CDR3 in DNA: TGTGCCAGCAGCGGCACGGTGGGAGGGAATAATTCACCCCTCCACTTT.

This sequence joins TRBV19 and TRBJ1-1, with D possibly being TRBD1 (5 bases). The length of the CDR3 is 15 residues. Trimming shortened V by 5 bases and J by 0 bases, and 13 bases separated the two germline ends. Germline CDR1 is LNHDA and CDR2 is SQIVND (reference sequence). The CDR3 here is CASSSTGTLNTEAFF. The CDR3 nucleotides read TGTGCCAGTAGTTCCACCGGGACTCTGAACACTGAAGCTTTCTTT.

This sequence joins TRBV5-6 and TRBJ1-1, with 12 bases matching TRBD1. CDR1 and CDR2 (germline): SGHDT, YYEEEE. V lost 4 bases to trimming and J lost 10 bases; unmatched junction nucleotides: 11. The CDR3 runs 15 residues. The CDR3 sequence is CASSLSPGQGAGAFF. As DNA, the CDR3 is TGTGCCAGCAGCCTTTCCCCGGGACAGGGGGCCGGAGCTTTCTTT.